The present entry profiles one T cell receptor beta chain with its context. The germline V gene has CDR1 MDHEN and CDR2 SYDVKM. This CDR3 comprises 16 residues. The ends lost 5 bases at V and 3 bases at J; junction bases unmatched: 11. TCRdb's table, derived via immunoSEQ multiplex PCR, lists solely in-frame clones and lacks some. The sample lists 45,000 to 65,000 clones, approximately 94% seen once, with around 0.21% in the top ten. The source of the sample is a study of technical replicates of blood from several donors. The receptor was derived from a human donor in good health. What was sequenced was T cells isolated from PBMCs. The V call is TRBV28, the J call TRBJ2-7; 9 nucleotides match TRBD2. CDR3 amino acids: CASSLSGAGGNYEQYF. In DNA form, the CDR3 reads TGTGCCAGCAGTCTTTCGGGAGCGGGAGGTAACTACGAGCAGTACTTC.